The 2 T cell receptor beta chains given below trace back to one sample, sequenced in a study of shared clonotypes between healthy human individuals (dated by TCRdb to 2019 to 2021). Receptor libraries were prepared by the immunoSEQ multiplex PCR assay. TCRdb's version of the immuneACCESS table is confined to in-frame rearrangements and falls short of the full clone set. An unresolved V gene accounts for under half of the shortfall where checked; the remainder is of unknown origin. Counted in this sample were roughly 1 million clones; roughly 80% of them appeared once. 1.4% to 1.5% of the sample lies in the top ten. Source material: memory CD4+ T cells sorted from blood. Taken with the paper, the label for cell subset or site translates to: CD45RA-negative fraction. These receptor sequences come from a man between 18 and 29 years old in good health.

The V gene is TRBV7-9, the J gene TRBJ1-2, with D possibly matching TRBD1 (5 bases). This CDR3 has 16 amino acids. Trimming took 4 bases from V and 4 from J, leaving 19 bases between them. Germline loops: CDR1 SEHNR, CDR2 FQNEAQ (reference sequence). CDR3 amino acids: CASSSGRGQGSYGYTF. CDR3 DNA sequence: TGTGCCAGCAGCTCGGGGCGGGGCCAGGGAAGCTATGGCTACACCTTC.

Regarding this clone: The junction shows a germline mismatch at one end, possibly a read error. V usage is TRBV19 and J usage is TRBJ1-5, with 9 bases lining up with TRBD1. This CDR3 is 14 amino acids long. Per germline, CDR1 LNHDA and CDR2 SQIVND (reference sequence). The CDR3 DNA sequence: TGTGCCAGTAGTAGACAGGGGGTCAATCAGCCCCAGGATTTT. Protein sequence: CASSRQGVNQPQDF. The whole variable domain, filled in from reference TRBV19 and TRBJ1-5, reads DGGITQSPKYLFRKEGQNVTLSCEQNLNHDAMYWYRQDPGQGLRLIYYSQIVNDFQKGDIAEGYSVSREKKESFPLTVTSAQKNPTAFYLCASSRQGVNQPQDFGDGTRLSIL.